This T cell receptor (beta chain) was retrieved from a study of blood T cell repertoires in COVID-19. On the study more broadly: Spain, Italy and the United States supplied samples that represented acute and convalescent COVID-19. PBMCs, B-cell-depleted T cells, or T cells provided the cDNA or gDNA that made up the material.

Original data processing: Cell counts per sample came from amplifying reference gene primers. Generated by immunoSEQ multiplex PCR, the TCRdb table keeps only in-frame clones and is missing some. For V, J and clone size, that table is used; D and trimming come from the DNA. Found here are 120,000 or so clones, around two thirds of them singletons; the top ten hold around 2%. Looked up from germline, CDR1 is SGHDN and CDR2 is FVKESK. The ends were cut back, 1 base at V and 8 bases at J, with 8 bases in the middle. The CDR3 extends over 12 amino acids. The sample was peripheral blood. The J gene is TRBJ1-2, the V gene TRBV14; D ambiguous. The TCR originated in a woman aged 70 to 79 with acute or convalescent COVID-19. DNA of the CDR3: TGTGCCAGCAGCCAAGCACACAACGGCTACACCTTC. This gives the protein CASSQAHNGYTF.